The following is a T cell receptor beta chain sequence with its context. In the source study's methods: Quantification of nucleated cells was approximated via reference gene primer amplification. Some clones are missing from TCRdb's copy, which holds only in-frame ones; the method was immunoSEQ multiplex PCR. D and trimming were read from the DNA, whereas the V and J calls and clone size are those reported in that table. Of hundreds of thousands of clones in the sample, approximately 86% were seen once. The germline CDR1 and CDR2 sequences are MRHNA and SNTAGT. This CDR3 contains 10 residues. These data belong to a study of blood T cell repertoires in COVID-19. Study background: Sites across the United States, Italy and Spain contributed samples from acute and convalescent COVID-19. Sample material is recorded as cDNA or gDNA derived from T cells, B-cell-depleted T cells, or PBMCs.

The sequencing input was peripheral blood. This TCR came from a man between 65 and 85 years old with acute or convalescent COVID-19. The V call is TRBV6-4, the J call TRBJ2-1; 9 positions agree with TRBD1. The CDR3 DNA follows: TGTGGGTACAGGGGGCAAAGGCAGTTCTTC. It is translated as CGYRGQRQFF.